These 25 T cell receptor beta chains were all obtained from the same sample, sequenced in a study of blood T cell repertoires in COVID-19. Sequencing used immunoSEQ multiplex PCR; TCRdb keeps in-frame clones, though not all of them. This table has over 90,000 clones, approximately 84% appearing once. The sample comprised peripheral blood. The receptors come from a man aged 80 or over with active or convalescent COVID-19.

The chain joins TRBV6-2 or TRBV6-3 to TRBJ1-4; D ambiguous. Germline CDR1 is MNHEY and CDR2 is SVGEGT. Trimming took off 5 bases at V and 2 bases at J, with 9 bases between the two ends. CDR3 length: 14 residues. The CDR3 nucleotides read TGTGCCAGCAGTGTCCCGGGGACTAATGAAAAACTGTTTTTT. Its translation is CASSVPGTNEKLFF.

V is TRBV18 and J is TRBJ1-2; D uncertain. Trimming left V 3 bases short and J 4 bases short, with 15 bases between. This CDR3 spans 15 amino acids. CDR1 and CDR2 from the germline V gene are KGHSH and LQKENI. CDR3 nucleotide sequence: TGTGCCAGCTCACCCGTTTCGCAGGAAATCTATGGCTACACCTTC. Translation gives CASSPVSQEIYGYTF.

The chain carries TRBV6-2 or TRBV6-3 and TRBJ1-2; tentative D call: TRBD1 (6 bases). The germline CDR1 and CDR2 sequences are MNHEY and SVGEGT. Trimming took 5 bases from V and 2 from J, leaving 9 bases between them. The CDR3 length is 13 residues. The CDR3 DNA follows: TGTGCCAGCAGTCGCGACAGGAACTATGGCTACACCTTC. It encodes CASSRDRNYGYTF.

The chain is built from TRBV30 and TRBJ2-1, with D unclear. The CDR3 contains 13 residues. The V end was cut by 4 bases, the J end by 5 bases, with 12 bases between. The germline V gene has CDR1 GTSNPN and CDR2 SVGIG (reference sequence). CDR3 bases: TGTGCCTGGACCCCCTCCTTCCACAATGAGCAGTTCTTC. It yields the protein CAWTPSFHNEQFF.

V is TRBV7-9 and J is TRBJ2-2; TRBD1 might be the D (6 bases). V shed 1 base and J shed 2 bases, with 11 bases lying between them. Germline values: CDR1 SEHNR, CDR2 FQNEAQ (reference sequence). This CDR3 comprises 16 residues. CDR3 in DNA: TGTGCCAGCAGCTTAGGGTCAGGGGAAAACACCGGGGAGCTGTTTTTT. As protein: CASSLGSGENTGELFF.

J is TRBJ2-2 and V is TRBV6-5; D is ambiguous. CDR3 size: 14 residues. V lost 4 bases and J 1 base, leaving 7 bases between the germline ends. From germline, CDR1 is MNHEY and CDR2 SVGAGI. CDR3 residues: CASSSGWNTGELFF. As DNA, the CDR3 is TGTGCCAGCAGTTCGGGTTGGAACACCGGGGAGCTGTTTTTT.

The V gene is TRBV28, the J gene TRBJ1-1; 7 bases line up with TRBD1. Germline V gives CDR1 MDHEN, CDR2 SYDVKM. This CDR3 is built from 12 residues. J lost 6 bases, V lost 5 bases, and 3 bases had no gene match. CDR3 bases: TGTGCCAGCAGTCGAGGGACAGCTGAAGCTTTCTTT. It codes for CASSRGTAEAFF.

The chain links TRBV7-9 to TRBJ2-1; 10 bases fit TRBD2. This CDR3 spans 16 amino acids. Trimming removed 3 bases from V and 5 bases from J; junction bases left unmatched: 7. The V gene's germline CDR1 is SEHNR and CDR2 FQNEAQ (reference sequence). The chain's CDR3 is CASSFQRGGFNNEQFF. The CDR3, as DNA: TGTGCCAGCAGCTTCCAGCGGGGGGGTTTCAACAATGAGCAGTTCTTC.

This clone was detected once. The chain employs TRBV10-3 and TRBJ1-6, with D perhaps TRBD1 (5 bases). The CDR3 runs to 13 residues. V was pared by 7 bases and J by 8 bases, with 12 bases between. The germline gives CDR1 ENHRY, CDR2 SYGVKD. In nucleotides, the CDR3 is TGTGCCATCAAGCAGGGTGAGTATTCACCCCTCCACTTT. Translated: CAIKQGEYSPLHF.

The chain is built from TRBV28 and TRBJ1-1, with 9 nucleotides matching TRBD1. The CDR3 sequence is 17 residues long. Germline CDR1 MDHEN, CDR2 SYDVKM. Unmatched junction bases numbered 15, after V lost 7 bases and J lost 3 bases. CDR3 sequence reads: CASTSPRQGGGDTEAFF. The CDR3 nucleotides are TGTGCCAGCACCTCGCCCCGACAGGGGGGTGGTGACACTGAAGCTTTCTTT.

V and J are TRBV18 and TRBJ2-7; 7 bases fit TRBD2. With V trimmed by 3 bases and J by 12 bases, 8 bases remained unmatched. The CDR3 has 12 amino acids. Germline CDR1 and CDR2: KGHSH and LQKENI. The CDR3 bases are TGTGCCAGCTCACCCGGGGAGGGACGATGGTACTTC. Translation gives CASSPGEGRWYF.

The count of this clone is one. The CDR3 spells CASRQGPNTGELFF. CDR3 nucleotide sequence: TGTGCCAGCAGACAGGGACCGAACACCGGGGAGCTGTTTTTT. V and J are TRBV2 and TRBJ2-2; D might be TRBD1 (6 bases). Germline values: CDR1 SNHLY, CDR2 FYNNEI. The CDR3 spans 14 residues. The V end lost 6 bases, the J end lost 0 bases, and 8 bases lay between the germline ends.

The chain has TRBV28 and TRBJ1-3; 11 bases map to TRBD1. CDR3 length: 16 amino acids. In germline, CDR1 is MDHEN, CDR2 SYDVKM. The V and J ends lost 10 bases and 0 bases, in that order; junction bases with no gene match: 8. The CDR3 DNA follows: TGTGCCACTCTAGGACAGGGGGCCATCTCTGGAAACACCATATATTTT. Residues: CATLGQGAISGNTIYF. The full variable domain, its missing parts supplied by reference TRBV28 and TRBJ1-3, is DVKVTQSSRYLVKRTGEKVFLECVQDMDHENMFWYRQDPGLGLRLIYFSYDVKMKEKGDIPEGYSVSREKKERFSLILESASTNQTSMYLCATLGQGAISGNTIYFGEGSWLTVV.

V is TRBV5-4 and J is TRBJ1-2; TRBD1 is a possible D gene (5 bases). Per germline, CDR1 SGHNT and CDR2 YYREEE (reference sequence). V was clipped by 4 bases and J by 4 bases, with 20 bases between them. This CDR3 has 16 residues. CDR3 sequence reads: CASSPGVRQGTYGYTF. DNA for the CDR3: TGTGCCAGCAGCCCTGGTGTGCGGCAGGGTACCTATGGCTACACCTTC.

This clone was picked up a small number of times. CDR3 protein: CAWRGQTDTGELFF. The CDR3, as DNA: TGTGCCTGGAGGGGCCAAACCGACACCGGGGAGCTGTTTTTT. V and J are TRBV30 and TRBJ2-2; D not resolved. V was cut by 3 bases and J by 3 bases, with 11 bases left in between. Germline CDR1 GTSNPN, CDR2 SVGIG (reference sequence). This CDR3 has 14 residues.

This chain links TRBV18 with TRBJ2-1; 9 positions agree with TRBD1. The CDR3 is made up of 18 amino acids. Germline loops: CDR1 KGHSH, CDR2 LQKENI. The J segment lost 1 base and the V segment lost 3 bases, leaving 10 bases of the junction unmatched. The CDR3 sequence is CASSPRSPGQGSYNEQFF. Written as DNA, the CDR3 is TGTGCCAGCTCACCCCGCAGCCCAGGACAGGGGTCCTACAATGAGCAGTTCTTC.

The chain uses TRBV15 and TRBJ1-1, with a possible D match to TRBD1 (6 bases). V was clipped by 0 bases and J by 4 bases, with 12 bases between them. Germline CDR1 LNHNV, CDR2 YYDKDF (reference sequence). This CDR3 has 15 residues. The DNA for the CDR3 is TGTGCCACCAGCAGAGAGGGGGGGCCAGTCACTGAAGCTTTCTTT. It encodes CATSREGGPVTEAFF.

In its sample, this clone was seen a few times. The V gene is TRBV7-6, the J gene TRBJ2-2; 8 bases align to TRBD1. Germline lookup yields CDR1 SGHVS and CDR2 FNYEAQ. The CDR3 totals 19 residues. J gave up 3 bases and V 2 bases, and 14 bases lay outside the gene matches. The CDR3 loop is CASSLIPLATGADTGELFF. The CDR3 region has the DNA TGTGCCAGCAGCTTAATCCCTCTGGCGACAGGGGCCGACACCGGGGAGCTGTTTTTT.

Written as DNA, the CDR3 is TGTGCCATCAGTGGCGGGATACTCTACGAGCAGTACTTC. As protein: CAISGGILYEQYF. V gene TRBV10-3 combines with J gene TRBJ2-7; D is perhaps TRBD2 (6 bases). V was cut by 4 bases and J by 3 bases, with 10 bases left in between. The CDR3 sequence is 13 residues long. Germline CDR1 is ENHRY and CDR2 is SYGVKD.

The chain employs TRBV18 and TRBJ2-7; D perhaps matches TRBD2 (7 bases). The CDR3 sequence is 15 residues long. Germline values: CDR1 KGHSH, CDR2 LQKENI. V was pared by 3 bases and J by 1 base, with 13 bases between. The CDR3 DNA sequence: TGTGCCAGCTCACCCGGGGGGCATTCGTCCTACGAGCAGTACTTC. Protein product: CASSPGGHSSYEQYF.

This clone was observed a handful of times. The chain is built from TRBV6-5 and TRBJ1-5; a possible D gene is TRBD1 (6 bases). The CDR3 extends over 14 amino acids. V lost 7 bases and J 1 base, leaving 11 bases between the germline ends. Germline V gene data show CDR1 as MNHEY and CDR2 as SVGAGI. In DNA form, the CDR3 reads TGTGCCAGCACCACGGGACACAGCAATCAGCCCCAGCATTTT. This gives the protein CASTTGHSNQPQHF.

V usage is TRBV6-2 or TRBV6-3 and J usage is TRBJ2-7, with D possibly being TRBD2 (5 bases). CDR3 size: 14 residues. Trimming removed 2 bases at V and 6 bases at J, with 14 bases between. CDR1 MNHEY and CDR2 SVGEGT come from the germline V gene. For the CDR3, the DNA is TGTGCCAGCAGTTACGGACTTCCCTCTATCGAGCAGTACTTC. This sequence encodes CASSYGLPSIEQYF.

The chain joins TRBV6-4 to TRBJ1-1; D remains ambiguous. Germline assignment: CDR1 MRHNA and CDR2 SNTAGT. The CDR3 is made up of 13 amino acids. V lost 3 bases and J 5 bases, leaving 10 bases between the germline ends. CDR3 DNA sequence: TGTGCCAGCAGTGAAGGTTGGGAGACTGAAGCTTTCTTT. Encoded protein: CASSEGWETEAFF.

The rearrangement joins TRBV5-6 to TRBJ2-3; D is unresolved. From germline, CDR1 is SGHDT and CDR2 YYEEEE. The CDR3 is made up of 14 amino acids. The V end was cut by 4 bases, the J end by 0 bases, with 9 bases between. The CDR3 loop is CASSPFGSTDTQYF. CDR3 sequence (DNA): TGTGCCAGCAGCCCCTTCGGGAGCACAGATACGCAGTATTTT.

This sequence joins TRBV5-6 and TRBJ1-2, with D possibly TRBD1 on 5 matching bases. Trimming stripped 4 bases from V and 6 bases from J, with 13 bases between. Per germline, CDR1 SGHDT and CDR2 YYEEEE. The CDR3 has 13 amino acids. The CDR3 protein is CASSLQGRDGYTF. For the CDR3, the DNA is TGTGCCAGCAGCCTCCAGGGAAGGGATGGCTACACCTTC.